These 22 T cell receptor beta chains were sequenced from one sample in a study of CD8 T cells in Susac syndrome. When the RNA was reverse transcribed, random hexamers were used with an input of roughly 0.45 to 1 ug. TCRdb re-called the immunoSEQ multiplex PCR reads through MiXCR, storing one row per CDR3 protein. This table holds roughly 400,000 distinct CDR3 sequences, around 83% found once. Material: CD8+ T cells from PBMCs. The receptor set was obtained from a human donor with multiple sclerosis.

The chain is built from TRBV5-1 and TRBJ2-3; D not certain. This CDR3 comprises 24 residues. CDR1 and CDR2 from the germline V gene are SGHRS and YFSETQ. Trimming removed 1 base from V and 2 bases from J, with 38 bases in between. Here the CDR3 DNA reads TGCGCCAGCAGCTTGAATGACCCCTCCTCGTTGATAGTGAACCAAGTCGTCACCACAGATACGCAGTATTTT. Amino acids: CASSLNDPSSLIVNQVVTTDTQYF.

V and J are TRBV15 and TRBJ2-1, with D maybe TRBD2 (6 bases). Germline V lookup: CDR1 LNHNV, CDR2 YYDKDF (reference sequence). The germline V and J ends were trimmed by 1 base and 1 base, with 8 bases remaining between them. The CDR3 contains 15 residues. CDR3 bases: TGTGCCACCAGCAGAGGACTAGTTTCCTACAATGAGCAGTTCTTC. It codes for CATSRGLVSYNEQFF.

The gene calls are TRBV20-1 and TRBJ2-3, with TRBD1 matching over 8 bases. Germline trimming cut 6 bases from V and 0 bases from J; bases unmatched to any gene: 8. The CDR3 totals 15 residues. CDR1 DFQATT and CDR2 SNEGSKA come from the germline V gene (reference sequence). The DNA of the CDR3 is TGCAGTGCGGACCACAGGGGGGATAGCACAGATACGCAGTATTTT. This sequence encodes CSADHRGDSTDTQYF.

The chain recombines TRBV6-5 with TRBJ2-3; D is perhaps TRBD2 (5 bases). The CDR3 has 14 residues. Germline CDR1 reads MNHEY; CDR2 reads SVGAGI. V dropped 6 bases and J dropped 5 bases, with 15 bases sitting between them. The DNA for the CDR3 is TGTGCCAGCAGCCCGGGGAACCGAAAAGATACGCAGTATTTT. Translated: CASSPGNRKDTQYF.

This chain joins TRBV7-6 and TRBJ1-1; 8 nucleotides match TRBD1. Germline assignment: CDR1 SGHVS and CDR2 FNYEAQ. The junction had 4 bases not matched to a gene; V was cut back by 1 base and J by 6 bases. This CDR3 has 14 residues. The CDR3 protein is CASSLETGDPEAFF. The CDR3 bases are TGTGCCAGCAGCTTAGAGACAGGGGATCCTGAAGCTTTCTTT.

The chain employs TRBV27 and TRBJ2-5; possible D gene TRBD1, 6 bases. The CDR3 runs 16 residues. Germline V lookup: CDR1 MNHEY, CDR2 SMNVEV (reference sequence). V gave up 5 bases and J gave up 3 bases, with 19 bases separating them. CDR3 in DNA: TGTGCCAGCAGTGGGAGTCAACAGGGTTGGAAAGAGACCCAGTACTTC. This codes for CASSGSQQGWKETQYF.

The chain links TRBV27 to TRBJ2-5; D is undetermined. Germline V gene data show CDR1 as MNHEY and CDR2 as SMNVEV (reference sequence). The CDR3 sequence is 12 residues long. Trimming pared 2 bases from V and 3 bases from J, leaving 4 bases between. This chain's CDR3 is CASSLEEETQYF. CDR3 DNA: TGTGCCAGCAGTTTAGAGGAAGAGACCCAGTACTTC.

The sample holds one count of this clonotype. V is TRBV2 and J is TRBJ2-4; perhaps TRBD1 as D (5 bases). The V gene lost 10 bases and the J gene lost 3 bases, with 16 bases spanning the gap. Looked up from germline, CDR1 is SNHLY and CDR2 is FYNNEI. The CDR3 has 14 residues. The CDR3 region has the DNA TGTGCCAATGCTTTAGGGGTTAGCAAAAACATTCAGTACTTC. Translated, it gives CANALGVSKNIQYF.

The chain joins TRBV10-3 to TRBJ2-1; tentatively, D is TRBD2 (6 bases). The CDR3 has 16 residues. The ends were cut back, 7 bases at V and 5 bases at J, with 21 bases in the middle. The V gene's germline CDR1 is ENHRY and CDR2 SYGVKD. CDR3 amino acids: CAITIQTGDAHNEQFF. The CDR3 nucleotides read TGTGCCATCACTATACAAACGGGAGACGCGCACAATGAGCAGTTCTTC.

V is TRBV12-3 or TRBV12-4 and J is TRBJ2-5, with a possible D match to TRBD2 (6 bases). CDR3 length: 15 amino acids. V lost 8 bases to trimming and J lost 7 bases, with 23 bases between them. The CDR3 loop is CASLGGEFAIGTQYF. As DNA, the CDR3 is TGTGCCAGCCTAGGAGGGGAGTTTGCTATAGGGACCCAGTACTTC.

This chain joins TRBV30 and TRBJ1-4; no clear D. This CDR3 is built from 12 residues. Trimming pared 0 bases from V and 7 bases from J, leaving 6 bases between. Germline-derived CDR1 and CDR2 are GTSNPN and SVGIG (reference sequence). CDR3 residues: CAWSVSSEKLFF. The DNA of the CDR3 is TGTGCCTGGAGTGTCAGCTCTGAAAAACTGTTTTTT.

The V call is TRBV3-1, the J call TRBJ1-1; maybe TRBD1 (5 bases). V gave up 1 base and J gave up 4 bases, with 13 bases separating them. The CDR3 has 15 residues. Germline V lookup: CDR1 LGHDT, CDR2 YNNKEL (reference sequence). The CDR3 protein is CASSQGHGGVTEAFF. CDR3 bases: TGTGCCAGCAGCCAAGGGCATGGAGGGGTCACTGAAGCTTTCTTT.

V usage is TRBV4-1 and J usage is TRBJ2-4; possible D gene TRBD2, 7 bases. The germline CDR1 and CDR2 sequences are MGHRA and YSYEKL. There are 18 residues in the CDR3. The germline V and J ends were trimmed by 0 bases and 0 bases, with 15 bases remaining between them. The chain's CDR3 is CASSQDWGGSLAKNIQYF. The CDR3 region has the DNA TGCGCCAGCAGCCAAGATTGGGGGGGCAGCCTAGCCAAAAACATTCAGTACTTC.

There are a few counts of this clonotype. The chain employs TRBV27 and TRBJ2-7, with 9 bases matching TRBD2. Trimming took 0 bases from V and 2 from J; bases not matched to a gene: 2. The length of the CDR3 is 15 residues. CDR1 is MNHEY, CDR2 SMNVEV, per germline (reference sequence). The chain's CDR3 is CASSLSRGGTYEQYF. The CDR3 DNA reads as TGTGCCAGCAGTTTATCGCGGGGGGGTACCTACGAGCAGTACTTC.

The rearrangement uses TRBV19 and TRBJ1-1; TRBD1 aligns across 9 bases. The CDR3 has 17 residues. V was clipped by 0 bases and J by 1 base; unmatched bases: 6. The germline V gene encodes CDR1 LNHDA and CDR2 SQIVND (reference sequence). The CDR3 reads CASSIEGTGMENTEAFF. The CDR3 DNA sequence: TGTGCCAGTAGTATAGAGGGGACAGGGATGGAGAACACTGAAGCTTTCTTT.

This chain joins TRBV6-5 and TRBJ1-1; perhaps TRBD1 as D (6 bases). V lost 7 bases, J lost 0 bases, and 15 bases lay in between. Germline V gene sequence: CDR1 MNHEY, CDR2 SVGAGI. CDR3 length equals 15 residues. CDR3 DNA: TGTGCCAGCAACAACGCGGGGGGCGTGAACACTGAAGCTTTCTTT. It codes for CASNNAGGVNTEAFF.

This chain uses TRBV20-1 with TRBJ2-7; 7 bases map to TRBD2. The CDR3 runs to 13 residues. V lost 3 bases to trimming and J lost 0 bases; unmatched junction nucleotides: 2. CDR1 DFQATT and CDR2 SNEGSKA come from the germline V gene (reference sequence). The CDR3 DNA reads TGCAGTGCTAGGACTAGCATCTCCTACGAGCAGTACTTC. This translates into CSARTSISYEQYF.

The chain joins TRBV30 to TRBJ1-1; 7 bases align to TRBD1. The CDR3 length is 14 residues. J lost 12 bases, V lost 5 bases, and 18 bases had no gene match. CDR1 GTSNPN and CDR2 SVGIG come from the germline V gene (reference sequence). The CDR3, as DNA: TGTGCCTGGGGAAAGATGGGACAGTACATCTACCCTTTCTTT. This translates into CAWGKMGQYIYPFF.

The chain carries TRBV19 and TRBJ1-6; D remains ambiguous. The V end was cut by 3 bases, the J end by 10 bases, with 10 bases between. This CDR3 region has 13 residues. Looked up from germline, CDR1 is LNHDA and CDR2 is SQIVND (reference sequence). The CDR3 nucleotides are TGTGCCAGTAGTATCGGTGAAGAATCACCCCTCCACTTT. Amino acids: CASSIGEESPLHF.

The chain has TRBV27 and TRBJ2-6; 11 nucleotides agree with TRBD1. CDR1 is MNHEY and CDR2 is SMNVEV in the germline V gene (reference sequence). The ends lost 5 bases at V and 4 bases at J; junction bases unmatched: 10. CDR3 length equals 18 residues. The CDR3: CASSPSGQGASGANVLTF. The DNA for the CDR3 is TGTGCCAGCAGTCCCTCCGGACAGGGGGCGTCGGGGGCCAACGTCCTGACTTTC.

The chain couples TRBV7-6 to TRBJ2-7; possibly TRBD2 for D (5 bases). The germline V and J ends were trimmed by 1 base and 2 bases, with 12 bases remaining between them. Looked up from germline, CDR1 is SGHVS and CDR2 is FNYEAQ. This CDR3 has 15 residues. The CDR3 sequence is CASSLGWRAAYEQYF. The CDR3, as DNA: TGTGCCAGCAGCTTAGGTTGGCGGGCCGCCTACGAGCAGTACTTC.

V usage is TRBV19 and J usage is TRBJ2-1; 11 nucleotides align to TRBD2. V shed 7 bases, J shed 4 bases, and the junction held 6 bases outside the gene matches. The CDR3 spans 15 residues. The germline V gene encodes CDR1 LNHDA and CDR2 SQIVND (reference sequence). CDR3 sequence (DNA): TGTGCCAGTACCATAACTAGCGGGGGTTACAATGAGCAGTTCTTC. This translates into CASTITSGGYNEQFF.